A single sample is the source of the 27 T cell receptor beta chains below, sequenced in a study of T-cell reconstitution after alpha-beta-depleted transplantation in children. As it was prepared, the TCRbeta library received unique molecular identifiers. TCRdb fed the PCR reads into MiXCR, producing one record per CDR3 protein. The data show hundreds of thousands of distinct CDR3 sequences, with more than 9% seen just once and roughly 9.1% held by the top ten. The sequenced sample was PBMCs from the stem cell graft donor, obtained from the stem cell graft. Receptor source: a human donor who donated a stem cell graft to a child with SCID.

The chain recombines TRBV12-3 or TRBV12-4 with TRBJ1-1; no definite D call. Trimming pared 2 bases from V and 2 bases from J, leaving 15 bases between. The CDR3 sequence is 16 residues long. DNA for the CDR3: TGTGCCAGCAGTTTATACGTAGGTCGGGAAAACACTGAAGCTTTCTTT. Amino acid sequence: CASSLYVGRENTEAFF.

Ten or more counts support this clonotype. This chain connects TRBV4-2 to TRBJ1-2; unclear D gene. This CDR3 contains 15 residues. Germline assignment: CDR1 LGHNA and CDR2 YNFKEQ. The V end was cut by 0 bases, the J end by 5 bases, with 13 bases between. The CDR3 is CASSQDASSGYGYTF. CDR3 in DNA: TGTGCCAGCAGCCAAGATGCCAGCTCTGGGTATGGCTACACCTTC.

The V gene is TRBV27, the J gene TRBJ2-5; TRBD2 agrees at 9 bases. V was pared by 6 bases and J by 5 bases, with 7 bases of the junction left unmatched. This CDR3 spans 14 amino acids. Germline V gene lookup returns CDR1 MNHEY and CDR2 SMNVEV (reference sequence). The CDR3 here is CASRRGGAWETQYF. CDR3 sequence (DNA): TGTGCCAGCAGACGCGGGGGGGCCTGGGAGACCCAGTACTTC.

This chain uses TRBV7-2 with TRBJ2-2, with 10 bases identical to TRBD2. V was clipped by 3 bases and J by 3 bases; unmatched bases: 7. CDR3 length: 17 residues. CDR1 and CDR2 (germline): SGHTA, FQGNSA. The DNA for the CDR3 is TGTGCCAGCAGCTTCATAGCGGGGGGTGTTTACACCGGGGAGCTGTTTTTT. Protein product: CASSFIAGGVYTGELFF.

The genes are TRBV5-8 and TRBJ2-7; 8 bases map to TRBD1. The germline CDR1 and CDR2 sequences are SGHTS and YDEGEE. This CDR3 is built from 16 residues. With 1 base clipped from V and 1 base from J, the junction kept 7 bases outside the gene matches. CDR3 amino acids: CASSLPRGLVSYEQYF. CDR3 bases: TGTGCCAGCAGCTTGCCCAGGGGGCTCGTATCCTACGAGCAGTACTTC.

This chain connects TRBV3-1 to TRBJ2-7; 11 bases align to TRBD2. Trimming took 4 bases from V and 2 from J; bases not matched to a gene: 4. This CDR3 is built from 15 residues. CDR1 is LGHDT and CDR2 is YNNKEL in the germline V gene (reference sequence). For the CDR3, the DNA is TGTGCCAGCAGCCCGACTAGCGGGGTCACCTACGAGCAGTACTTC. Residues: CASSPTSGVTYEQYF.

This clonotype has at least ten counts. This chain uses TRBV5-1 with TRBJ2-5; the D gene is possibly TRBD2 (7 bases). Germline V gene sequence: CDR1 SGHRS, CDR2 YFSETQ. The CDR3 totals 15 residues. Trimming removed 2 bases from V and 5 bases from J, with 16 bases in between. CDR3 coding DNA: TGCGCCAGCAGCTTTGCCGGGACTACAGGGGAGACCCAGTACTTC. Its translation is CASSFAGTTGETQYF.

This clonotype has a count of ten or more. This chain uses TRBV20-1 with TRBJ2-4, with D perhaps matching TRBD2 (6 bases). CDR1 and CDR2 from the germline V gene are DFQATT and SNEGSKA (reference sequence). V gave up 0 bases and J gave up 9 bases, with 9 bases separating them. The CDR3 spans 12 residues. The CDR3 nucleotides read TGCAGTGCTAGAGATATGGGGGGCATTCAGTACTTC. This codes for CSARDMGGIQYF.

This clonotype has a handful of counts. The chain employs TRBV27 and TRBJ2-5; 7 bases are shared with TRBD2. The ends lost 7 bases at V and 5 bases at J; junction bases unmatched: 7. Germline assignment: CDR1 MNHEY and CDR2 SMNVEV (reference sequence). The length of the CDR3 is 13 residues. The CDR3 nucleotides read TGTGCCAGCATGCGGGGGTTATACGAGACCCAGTACTTC. Translated, it gives CASMRGLYETQYF.

The rearrangement joins TRBV19 to TRBJ1-6; D is uncertain. This CDR3 has 14 amino acids. The V gene lost 6 bases and the J gene lost 8 bases, with 14 bases spanning the gap. Germline CDR1 is LNHDA and CDR2 is SQIVND (reference sequence). Here the CDR3 reads CASRTNLGYSPLHF. The CDR3 nucleotides read TGTGCCAGTAGGACCAACCTGGGTTATTCACCCCTCCACTTT.

The CDR3 nucleotides read TGCAGTGCTACTGGGACAGGGCTACAAGAGACCCAGTACTTC. Its protein product is CSATGTGLQETQYF. The chain combines TRBV20-1 with TRBJ2-5; 9 bases agree with TRBD1. Germline CDR1 is DFQATT and CDR2 is SNEGSKA (reference sequence). The V segment lost 4 bases and the J segment 2 bases; nucleotides outside the gene matches: 5. The CDR3 loop spans 14 amino acids.

The table lists this clonotype with many counts. The chain has TRBV27 and TRBJ1-1, with D perhaps matching TRBD1 (5 bases). The V end lost 6 bases, the J end lost 3 bases, and 14 bases lay between the germline ends. Germline V lookup: CDR1 MNHEY, CDR2 SMNVEV (reference sequence). The CDR3 covers 14 residues. The CDR3 DNA reads TGTGCCAGCAGCTATCAGGGATCCTACACTGAAGCTTTCTTT. Translated, it gives CASSYQGSYTEAFF.

This clonotype showed up just a few times. The chain carries TRBV12-5 and TRBJ1-2; TRBD1 aligns across 7 bases. The J segment lost 7 bases and the V segment lost 6 bases, leaving 17 bases of the junction unmatched. CDR1 and CDR2 from the germline V gene are LGHNT and FRNRAP. The CDR3 totals 16 residues. CDR3 DNA: TGTGCTAGTGGCCTAGGCGCCGGGACAGAGATTACTGGCTACACCTTC. Translating gives CASGLGAGTEITGYTF.

The J gene is TRBJ2-7, the V gene TRBV7-2; D gene unclear. The germline CDR1 and CDR2 sequences are SGHTA and FQGNSA. This CDR3 comprises 13 residues. V lost 0 bases and J 3 bases, leaving 6 bases between the germline ends. The CDR3 protein is CASSLAGFYEQYF. In DNA, the CDR3 is TGTGCCAGCAGCTTAGCAGGGTTCTACGAGCAGTACTTC.

The genes are TRBV2 and TRBJ2-3; TRBD2 agrees at 7 bases. Losses at the gene ends were 8 bases for V and 0 bases for J; bases not matched to a gene: 8. The CDR3 length is 15 residues. Germline lookup yields CDR1 SNHLY and CDR2 FYNNEI. CDR3 in DNA: TGTGCCAGCTCGGGAGCTAGCGGTAGCACAGATACGCAGTATTTT. Its translation is CASSGASGSTDTQYF.

The V and J genes are TRBV2 and TRBJ1-1, with a possible D match to TRBD1 (5 bases). From germline, CDR1 is SNHLY and CDR2 FYNNEI. The CDR3 totals 13 residues. V shed 7 bases and J shed 3 bases, with 12 bases lying between them. The CDR3 nucleotides read TGTGCCAGCATCAAAATCAGGGACACTGAAGCTTTCTTT. This codes for CASIKIRDTEAFF.

This clonotype has ten or more counts. The rearrangement joins TRBV5-1 to TRBJ2-2; maybe TRBD1 (5 bases). The germline V gene has CDR1 SGHRS and CDR2 YFSETQ. The CDR3 sequence is 15 residues long. Trimming took 6 bases from V and 1 from J, leaving 13 bases between them. CDR3 protein: CASMGPNENTGELFF. CDR3 sequence (DNA): TGCGCCAGCATGGGGCCTAACGAGAACACCGGGGAGCTGTTTTTT.

There are a few counts of this clonotype. The chain uses TRBV18 and TRBJ1-1; tentatively, D is TRBD1 (6 bases). CDR3 length: 15 amino acids. Germline CDR1 KGHSH, CDR2 LQKENI. The ends were cut back, 3 bases at V and 3 bases at J, with 14 bases in the middle. The CDR3 spells CASSPGAGVDTEAFF. The DNA of the CDR3 is TGTGCCAGCTCACCCGGGGCAGGGGTGGACACTGAAGCTTTCTTT.

This clonotype was counted between two and nine times. The chain is built from TRBV5-1 and TRBJ1-2, with a tentative D call TRBD1 (5 bases). The CDR3 runs to 13 residues. Germline V gene sequence: CDR1 SGHRS, CDR2 YFSETQ. Trimming pared 4 bases from V and 6 bases from J, leaving 13 bases between. The CDR3 protein is CASSAQGTDGYTF. CDR3 nucleotide sequence: TGCGCCAGCAGCGCCCAGGGTACTGATGGCTACACCTTC.

The sample holds a few counts of this clonotype. V usage is TRBV25-1 and J usage is TRBJ2-5; 9 bases map to TRBD2. Germline V gene data show CDR1 as MGHDK and CDR2 as SYGVNS. V was clipped by 8 bases and J by 5 bases; unmatched bases: 12. This CDR3 contains 15 residues. The CDR3 nucleotides read TGTGCCAGCGGCTTGCGGGGGGGAACCGGGGAGACCCAGTACTTC. Amino acids: CASGLRGGTGETQYF.

This clonotype has ten or more counts. The J gene is TRBJ2-3, the V gene TRBV5-1, with D perhaps TRBD1 or TRBD2 (6 bases each). Trimming pared 5 bases from V and 0 bases from J, leaving 16 bases between. CDR3 length: 16 amino acids. Germline values: CDR1 SGHRS, CDR2 YFSETQ. The CDR3 here is CASSPGHGLSTDTQYF. The CDR3 DNA reads TGCGCCAGCAGTCCGGGACACGGACTAAGCACAGATACGCAGTATTTT.

This chain joins TRBV7-8 and TRBJ2-7; D perhaps matches TRBD1 (6 bases). Deletions cut 4 bases from V and 6 bases from J, with 16 bases between. The germline V gene has CDR1 SGHVS and CDR2 FQNEAQ. The CDR3 covers 14 residues. The CDR3 is CASSSAQGFGEQYF. The CDR3 bases are TGTGCCAGCAGCTCGGCTCAGGGGTTTGGCGAGCAGTACTTC.

This clonotype was counted many times. The chain carries TRBV14 and TRBJ1-1, with D uncertain. The CDR3 loop spans 14 amino acids. Trimming pared 3 bases from V and 1 base from J, leaving 9 bases between. CDR1 and CDR2 (germline): SGHDN, FVKESK. For the CDR3, the DNA is TGTGCCAGCAGCCAGGAGTCGAGGAACACTGAAGCTTTCTTT. It codes for CASSQESRNTEAFF.

This clonotype was detected only a few times. The rearrangement uses TRBV5-1 and TRBJ2-7, with 7 bases aligning to TRBD1. The J segment lost 0 bases and the V segment lost 4 bases, leaving 4 bases of the junction unmatched. CDR3 length: 14 residues. Germline loops: CDR1 SGHRS, CDR2 YFSETQ. The CDR3 is CASSGGQPSYEQYF. The CDR3 bases are TGCGCCAGCAGCGGGGGACAGCCCTCCTACGAGCAGTACTTC.

This clonotype appeared a few times. The chain carries TRBV19 and TRBJ1-4, with TRBD1 matching 7 bases. There are 15 residues in the CDR3. V trimming: 4 bases; J trimming: 3 bases; junction bases outside the gene matches: 5. Germline CDR1 LNHDA, CDR2 SQIVND (reference sequence). The CDR3 reads CASSTGQASNEKLFF. The CDR3 DNA is TGTGCCAGTAGTACCGGACAGGCTTCTAATGAAAAACTGTTTTTT.

V usage is TRBV9 and J usage is TRBJ2-1, with 9 positions matching TRBD1. The trim removed 0 bases at V and 6 bases at J, leaving 7 bases unmatched. Per germline, CDR1 SGDLS and CDR2 YYNGEE. The CDR3 has 16 residues. The CDR3 reads CASSVEGTGRRNEQFF. CDR3 DNA: TGTGCCAGCAGCGTAGAGGGGACAGGGAGACGCAATGAGCAGTTCTTC.

This clonotype was counted a few times. This chain links TRBV7-2 with TRBJ2-7; D gene ambiguous. CDR3 length: 14 residues. Between the trimmed V and J ends, which lost 0 bases and 3 bases, there was a span of 9 bases. CDR1 is SGHTA and CDR2 is FQGNSA in the germline V gene. The CDR3 nucleotides are TGTGCCAGCAGCTTAGCAGTGAAGGTCTACGAGCAGTACTTC. Protein sequence: CASSLAVKVYEQYF.